The rows below give T cell receptor beta chains drawn from one sample of a study of T cells in Graves' hyperthyroidism and ophthalmopathy. TCRdb fed the multiplex PCR reads into MiXCR, producing one record per CDR3 protein. The table shows 550,000 to 850,000 distinct CDR3 sequences, with about 19% occurring only once. The sequenced sample was blood. These receptors all come from a woman in her 50s with Graves' hyperthyroidism that later progressed to Graves' ophthalmopathy. Both conserved end residues are part of each CDR3. D genes are given only for firm matches. Clone size, where shown, is once, few, many, or a class for clones that have expanded.

NA,TRBV20-1,many,TRBJ1-4,TGCAGTGCTAGAGGCCCGAATGAAAAACTGTTTTTT,CSARGPNEKLFF
NA,TRBV6-1,few,TRBJ2-7,TGTGCCAGCACCCCGCTAAATGAGCAAGGGGGTTACGAGCAGTACTTC,CASTPLNEQGGYEQYF
TRBD2,TRBV7-9,few,TRBJ2-1,TGTGCCAGCAGCTTACTAGCGGGCGGGAATTACAATGAGCAGTTCTTC,CASSLLAGGNYNEQFF
NA,TRBV9,few,TRBJ1-1,TGTGCCAGCAGCGTAGGCTGGGGTCGGGGCACTGAAGCTTTCTTT,CASSVGWGRGTEAFF
TRBD2,TRBV18,many,TRBJ2-5,TGTGCCAGCTCACCTACTAGCGGGGGATCCGGGACCCAGTACTTC,CASSPTSGGSGTQYF
NA,TRBV11-2,many,TRBJ1-1,TGTGCCAGCAGCTTATTTGCCCCCGGGGCAGTTGCTCTGAACACTGAAGCTTTCTTT,CASSLFAPGAVALNTEAFF
NA,TRBV11-2,many,TRBJ1-3,TGTGCCAGCAGGTATACTGGAAACACCATATATTTT,CASRYTGNTIYF
TRBD2,TRBV9,few,TRBJ2-7,TGTGCCAGCAGCTTAAGCGGGGGGGCCAGCGCCGAGCAGTACTTC,CASSLSGGASAEQYF
NA,TRBV6-1,NA,TRBJ1-5,TGTGCCAGCAGTTATAGACGGGATTTAGATCAGCCCCAGCATTTT,CASSYRRDLDQPQHF
NA,TRBV2,NA,TRBJ1-6,TGTGCCAGCACTGTTAGGGCCGATAATTCACCCCTCCACTTT,CASTVRADNSPLHF
NA,TRBV6-5,NA,TRBJ1-3,TGTGCCAGCAGTTACTCGTCGGCGCCGTTAGGCCCTGGAAACACCATATATTTT,CASSYSSAPLGPGNTIYF
TRBD1,TRBV3-1,many,TRBJ2-7,TGTGCCAGCAGCACGGACAGGGATCACTACGAGCAGTACTTC,CASSTDRDHYEQYF
NA,TRBV7-9,NA,TRBJ1-4,TGTGCCAGCAGAGTGGAGCCTAATGAAAAACTGTTTTTT,CASRVEPNEKLFF
NA,TRBV11-2,many,TRBJ2-5,TGTGCCAGCAGCTCCCACCTCCAGCCCCAAGAGACCCAGTACTTC,CASSSHLQPQETQYF
NA,TRBV4-2,NA,TRBJ1-5,TGTGCCAGCAGCCAAGACGGGAGGGTCCCTCAGCCCCAGCATTTT,CASSQDGRVPQPQHF
TRBD1,TRBV30,many,TRBJ1-1,TGTGCCTGGAGTAGGGGGCAGGGCACTGAAGCTTTCTTT,CAWSRGQGTEAFF